These 16 T cell receptor beta chains were all obtained from the same sample, sequenced in a study of blood T cell repertoires in COVID-19. Assay used: immunoSEQ multiplex PCR; TCRdb lists only in-frame clones, some missing. The sample has roughly 59,000 clones, around 80% seen once. The sequencing input was peripheral blood. Source of these receptors: a human donor in a cohort sampled during active COVID-19.

CDR3 residues: CASSAGTRSNTEAFF. As DNA, the CDR3 is TGTGCCAGCAGCGCCGGGACACGAAGTAACACTGAAGCTTTCTTT. The J gene is TRBJ1-1, the V gene TRBV2, with D maybe TRBD1 (6 bases). Trimming removed 6 bases at V and 2 bases at J, with 16 bases between. Germline CDR1 reads SNHLY; CDR2 reads FYNNEI. The CDR3 contains 15 residues.

A few counts support this clone. The CDR3 nucleotides are TGTGCCAGCAGCTTAGATCAGGATCAGCCCCAGCATTTT. It codes for CASSLDQDQPQHF. The chain links TRBV7-9 to TRBJ1-5; D is ambiguous. Trimming cost V 1 base and J 5 bases, with 6 bases left between them. Germline V gene sequence: CDR1 SEHNR, CDR2 FQNEAQ (reference sequence). The length of the CDR3 is 13 residues.

The chain joins TRBV2 to TRBJ2-7; no clear D. The CDR3 sequence is 13 residues long. V was cut by 8 bases and J by 2 bases, with 13 bases left in between. Germline loops: CDR1 SNHLY, CDR2 FYNNEI. DNA for the CDR3: TGTGCCAGCTTGGCGACTCGGGCCTACGAGCAGTACTTC. It yields the protein CASLATRAYEQYF.

In this sample, this clone turned up once. The V gene is TRBV7-2, the J gene TRBJ2-5; D gene ambiguous. Looked up from germline, CDR1 is SGHTA and CDR2 is FQGNSA. Deletions cut 3 bases from V and 5 bases from J, with 7 bases between. The CDR3 covers 12 residues. Here the CDR3 DNA reads TGTGCCAGCAGCTTTCCCCGTGAGACCCAGTACTTC. Its protein is CASSFPRETQYF.

In DNA form, the CDR3 reads TGTGCCAGCAGCCGAGACTGGACCTACGAGCAGTACTTC. It encodes CASSRDWTYEQYF. The V call is TRBV11-2, the J call TRBJ2-7; no definite D call. Trimming stripped 5 bases from V and 2 bases from J, with 10 bases between. CDR3 length equals 13 residues. CDR1 SGHAT and CDR2 FQNNGV come from the germline V gene.

This clone was picked up a small number of times. The chain combines TRBV7-8 with TRBJ2-1; D remains ambiguous. This CDR3 is built from 11 residues. V was pared by 4 bases and J by 9 bases, with 7 bases between. From germline, CDR1 is SGHVS and CDR2 FQNEAQ. For the CDR3, the DNA is TGTGCCAGCAGCTCCGGTATTGAGCAGTTCTTC. Translated: CASSSGIEQFF. Combining the CDR3 with reference TRBV7-8 and TRBJ2-1 gives the whole variable domain GAGVSQSPRYKVAKRGQDVALRCDPISGHVSLFWYQQALGQGPEFLTYFQNEAQLDKSGLPSDRFFAERPEGSVSTLKIQRTQQEDSAVYLCASSSGIEQFFGPGTRLTVL.

V and J are TRBV19 and TRBJ2-6; the D is unclear. V was trimmed by 1 base and J by 0 bases, leaving 10 bases between them. Looked up from germline, CDR1 is LNHDA and CDR2 is SQIVND (reference sequence). This CDR3 is 17 amino acids long. As DNA, the CDR3 is TGTGCCAGTAGTATAGCGAATAGCCGCTCTGGGGCCAACGTCCTGACTTTC. This sequence encodes CASSIANSRSGANVLTF.

The V gene is TRBV6-2 or TRBV6-3, the J gene TRBJ2-7, with TRBD2 matching over 10 bases. The trim removed 4 bases at V and 0 bases at J, leaving 6 bases unmatched. This CDR3 is 16 amino acids long. Germline V CDR1 and CDR2: MNHEY, SVGEGT. For the CDR3, the DNA is TGTGCCAGCAGTTCTGAACTAGCGGGATACTCCTACGAGCAGTACTTC. As protein: CASSSELAGYSYEQYF.

This clone came up a few times. V gene TRBV6-4 combines with J gene TRBJ1-1, with D possibly TRBD1 on 5 matching bases. The CDR3 runs 13 residues. Germline values: CDR1 MRHNA, CDR2 SNTAGT. V was trimmed by 3 bases and J by 3 bases, leaving 8 bases between them. The CDR3 protein is CASSEEGHTEAFF. The DNA for the CDR3 is TGTGCCAGCAGTGAGGAGGGGCACACTGAAGCTTTCTTT.

V is TRBV6-5 and J is TRBJ2-7; D possibly corresponds to TRBD2 (5 bases). The CDR3 spans 13 residues. Germline V gives CDR1 MNHEY, CDR2 SVGAGI. V was cut by 5 bases and J by 1 base, with 9 bases left in between. Written as DNA, the CDR3 is TGTGCCAGCAGTCCAAGCGGATCCTACGAGCAGTACTTC. Its translation is CASSPSGSYEQYF.

This clone was observed a handful of times. The CDR3 region is CASSINGTSGNEEAKNIQYF. CDR3 in DNA: TGCGCCAGCAGCATTAATGGGACTAGCGGGAATGAAGAGGCCAAAAACATTCAGTACTTC. The genes are TRBV4-3 and TRBJ2-4, with 13 nucleotides matching TRBD2. The CDR3 runs 20 residues. The ends lost 5 bases at V and 1 base at J; junction bases unmatched: 14. In germline, CDR1 is LGHNA, CDR2 YSLEER.

This clone came up once. The chain uses TRBV5-6 and TRBJ1-2; TRBD1 agrees at 9 bases. The CDR3 extends over 14 amino acids. Trimming at V came to 4 bases and at J to 7 bases, leaving 8 bases not matched to a gene. In germline, CDR1 is SGHDT, CDR2 YYEEEE. The CDR3 spells CASSREQGAIGYTF. The CDR3 region has the DNA TGTGCCAGCAGCCGGGAACAGGGGGCGATTGGCTACACCTTC.

The V gene is TRBV5-1, the J gene TRBJ2-7, with D possibly being TRBD1 (6 bases). The CDR3 contains 15 residues. Germline V gene data show CDR1 as SGHRS and CDR2 as YFSETQ. Trimming removed 4 bases from V and 4 bases from J, with 18 bases in between. The CDR3 nucleotides are TGCGCCAGCAGCCTGGGCACAGGGAAGACGTACGAGCAGTACTTC. Translating gives CASSLGTGKTYEQYF.

The chain has TRBV29-1 and TRBJ1-3, with 9 bases that match TRBD1. The CDR3 has 14 residues. Trimming removed 4 bases from V and 2 bases from J; junction bases left unmatched: 3. Germline loops: CDR1 SQVTM, CDR2 ANQGSEA. In DNA form, the CDR3 reads TGCAGCGTTGGAGGACAGGGGCCTGGAAACACCATATATTTT. It yields the protein CSVGGQGPGNTIYF.

This chain connects TRBV28 to TRBJ2-4, with unresolved D. The ends were cut back, 5 bases at V and 1 base at J, with 15 bases in the middle. CDR1 MDHEN and CDR2 SYDVKM come from the germline V gene. This CDR3 region has 16 residues. For the CDR3, the DNA is TGTGCCAGCAGTCCGATTCCCGGTTTGGCCAAAAACATTCAGTACTTC. It specifies CASSPIPGLAKNIQYF.

This sequence joins TRBV18 and TRBJ2-1; a weak D match, TRBD1 (5 bases). CDR1 and CDR2 from the germline V gene are KGHSH and LQKENI. The CDR3 totals 16 residues. Trimming removed 3 bases at V and 3 bases at J, with 15 bases between. CDR3 loop: CASSPPGRASYNEQFF. The CDR3 coding sequence is TGTGCCAGCTCACCCCCCGGCAGGGCTAGCTACAATGAGCAGTTCTTC.